This T cell receptor (beta chain) was obtained from a study of OX40 agonist ivuxolimab in advanced cancers. Study-wide context: There were three patients with partial responses, one having hepatocellular carcinoma and two cutaneous melanoma. Study-level results: CD4+ and CD8+ blood T cells expanded clonally by week 6 at 0.1 to 3.0 mg/kg.

Germline-derived CDR1 and CDR2 are SGHRS and YFSETQ. This CDR3 comprises 17 residues. Trimming cost V 6 bases and J 5 bases; bases outside gene matches: 19. Sequencing used immunoSEQ multiplex PCR; TCRdb keeps in-frame clones, though not all of them. The data contain more than 85,000 clones, about 90% of them singletons. To note about this clone: Its specificity is unknown.

The V call is TRBV5-1, the J call TRBJ2-5; 7 bases align to TRBD2. The receptor comes from an adult with an advanced solid tumor such as melanoma, head and neck, liver or kidney cancer. The sample was CD4+ or CD8+ T cells sorted from blood, taken in a trial of the OX40 agonist ivuxolimab. DNA for the CDR3: TGCGCCAGCACCACTCCAGCGGGGTGGCCGAATGAGGAGACCCAGTACTTC. Translating gives CASTTPAGWPNEETQYF.